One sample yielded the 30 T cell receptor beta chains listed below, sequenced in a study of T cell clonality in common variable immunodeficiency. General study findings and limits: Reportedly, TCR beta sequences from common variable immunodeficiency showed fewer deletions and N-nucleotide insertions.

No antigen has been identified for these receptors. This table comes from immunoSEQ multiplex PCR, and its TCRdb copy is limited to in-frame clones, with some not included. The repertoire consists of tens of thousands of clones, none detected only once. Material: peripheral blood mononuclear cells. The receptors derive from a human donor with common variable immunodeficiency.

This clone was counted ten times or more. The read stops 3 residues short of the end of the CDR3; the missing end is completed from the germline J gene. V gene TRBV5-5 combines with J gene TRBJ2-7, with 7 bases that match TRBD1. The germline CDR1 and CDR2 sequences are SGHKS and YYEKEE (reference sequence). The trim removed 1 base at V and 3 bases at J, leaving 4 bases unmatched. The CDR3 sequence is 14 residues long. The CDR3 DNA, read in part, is TGTGCCAGCAGCTTGACCGGGACAGTCTACGAG. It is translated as CASSLTGTVYE. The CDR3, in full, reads CASSLTGTVYEQYF.

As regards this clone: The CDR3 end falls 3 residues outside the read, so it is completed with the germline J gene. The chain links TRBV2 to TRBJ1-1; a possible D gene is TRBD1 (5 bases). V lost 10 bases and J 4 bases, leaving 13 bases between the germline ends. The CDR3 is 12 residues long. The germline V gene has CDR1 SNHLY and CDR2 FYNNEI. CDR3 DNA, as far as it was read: TGTGCCACCCGGGGGTCCGGCACTGAA. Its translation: CATRGSGTE. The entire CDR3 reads CATRGSGTEAFF.

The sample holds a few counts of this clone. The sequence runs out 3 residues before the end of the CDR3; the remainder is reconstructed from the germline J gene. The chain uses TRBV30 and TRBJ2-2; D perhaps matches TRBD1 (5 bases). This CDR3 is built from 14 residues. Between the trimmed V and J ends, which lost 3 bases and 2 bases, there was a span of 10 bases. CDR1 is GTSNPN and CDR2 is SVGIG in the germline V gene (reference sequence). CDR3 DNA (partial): TGTGCCTGGAGACAGGTTACAAACACCGGGGAG. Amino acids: CAWRQVTNTGE. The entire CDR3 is CAWRQVTNTGELFF.

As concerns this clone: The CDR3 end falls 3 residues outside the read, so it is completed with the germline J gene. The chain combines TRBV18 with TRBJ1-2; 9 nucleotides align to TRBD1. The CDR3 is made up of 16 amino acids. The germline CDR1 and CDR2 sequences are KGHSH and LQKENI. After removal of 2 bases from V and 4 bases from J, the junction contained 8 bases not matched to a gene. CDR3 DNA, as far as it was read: TGTGCCAGCTCACCAAGTCAGGACAGGGGATCCTATGGC. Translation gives CASSPSQDRGSYG. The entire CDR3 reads CASSPSQDRGSYGYTF.

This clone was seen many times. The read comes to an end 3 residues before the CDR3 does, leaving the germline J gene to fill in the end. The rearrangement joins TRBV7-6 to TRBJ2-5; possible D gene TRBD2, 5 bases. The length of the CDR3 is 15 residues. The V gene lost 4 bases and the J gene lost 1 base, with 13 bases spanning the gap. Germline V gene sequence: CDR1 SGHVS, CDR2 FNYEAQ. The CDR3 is CASSSGSGSQETQYF. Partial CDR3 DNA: TGTGCCAGCAGCTCTGGCAGCGGATCCCAAGAGACC.

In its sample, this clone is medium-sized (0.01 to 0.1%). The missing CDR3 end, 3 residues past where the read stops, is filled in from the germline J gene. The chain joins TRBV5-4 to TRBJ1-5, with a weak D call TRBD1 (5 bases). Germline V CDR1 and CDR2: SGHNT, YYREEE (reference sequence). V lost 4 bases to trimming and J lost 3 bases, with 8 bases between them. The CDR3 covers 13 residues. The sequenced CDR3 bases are TGTGCCAGCAGCGACAGCCTCAATCAGCCC. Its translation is CASSDSLNQP. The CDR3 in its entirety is CASSDSLNQPQHF.

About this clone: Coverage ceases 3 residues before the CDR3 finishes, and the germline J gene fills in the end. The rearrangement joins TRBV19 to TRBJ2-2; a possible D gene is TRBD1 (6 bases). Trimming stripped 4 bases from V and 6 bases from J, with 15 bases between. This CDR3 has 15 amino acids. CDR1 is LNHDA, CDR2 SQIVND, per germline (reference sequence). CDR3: CASSTRQDRAGELFF. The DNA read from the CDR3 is TGTGCCAGTAGTACCCGACAGGATCGGGCCGGGGAG.

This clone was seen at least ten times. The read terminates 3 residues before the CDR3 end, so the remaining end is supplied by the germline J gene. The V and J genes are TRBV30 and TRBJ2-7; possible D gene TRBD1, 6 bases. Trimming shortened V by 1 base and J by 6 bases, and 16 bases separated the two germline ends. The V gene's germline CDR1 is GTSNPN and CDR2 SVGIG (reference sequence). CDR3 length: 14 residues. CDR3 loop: CAWSGQEGWSEQYF. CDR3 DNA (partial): TGTGCCTGGAGTGGACAGGAAGGGTGGTCCGAG.

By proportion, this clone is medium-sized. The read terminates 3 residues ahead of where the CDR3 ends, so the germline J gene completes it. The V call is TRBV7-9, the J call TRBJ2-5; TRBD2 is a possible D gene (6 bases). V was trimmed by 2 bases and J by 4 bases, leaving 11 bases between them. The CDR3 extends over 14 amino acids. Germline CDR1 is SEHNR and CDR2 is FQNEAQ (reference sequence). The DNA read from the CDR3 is TGTGCCAGCAGCTTAAGGGACTCGGGAGAGACC. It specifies CASSLRDSGET. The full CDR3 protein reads CASSLRDSGETQYF.

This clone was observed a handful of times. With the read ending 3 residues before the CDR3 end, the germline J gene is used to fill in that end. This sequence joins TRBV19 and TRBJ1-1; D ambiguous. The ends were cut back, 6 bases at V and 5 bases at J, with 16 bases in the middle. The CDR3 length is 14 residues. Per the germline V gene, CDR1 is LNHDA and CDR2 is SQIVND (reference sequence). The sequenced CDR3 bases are TGTGCCAGTAGCCAACTTTTCGTCAATACTGAA. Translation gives CASSQLFVNTE. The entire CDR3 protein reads CASSQLFVNTEAFF.

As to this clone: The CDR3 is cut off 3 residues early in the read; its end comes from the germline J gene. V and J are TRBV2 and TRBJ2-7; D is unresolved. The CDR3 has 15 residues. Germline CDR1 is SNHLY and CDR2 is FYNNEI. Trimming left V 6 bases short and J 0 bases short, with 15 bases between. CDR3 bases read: TGTGCCAGCAGCGCCGTAAGGGCGACCTCCTACGAG. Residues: CASSAVRATSYE. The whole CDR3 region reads CASSAVRATSYEQYF.

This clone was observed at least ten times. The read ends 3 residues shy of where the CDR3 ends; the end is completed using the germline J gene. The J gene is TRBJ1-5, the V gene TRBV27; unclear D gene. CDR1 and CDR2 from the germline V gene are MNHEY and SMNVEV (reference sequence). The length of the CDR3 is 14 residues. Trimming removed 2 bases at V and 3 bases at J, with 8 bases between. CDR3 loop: CASSLGRFNQPQHF. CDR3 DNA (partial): TGTGCCAGCAGTTTAGGGCGTTTCAATCAGCCC.

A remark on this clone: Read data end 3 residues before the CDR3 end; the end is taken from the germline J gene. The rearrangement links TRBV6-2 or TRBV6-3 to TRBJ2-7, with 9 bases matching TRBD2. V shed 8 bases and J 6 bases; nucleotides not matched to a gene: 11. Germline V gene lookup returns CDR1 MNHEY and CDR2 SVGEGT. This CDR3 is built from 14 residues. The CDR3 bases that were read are TGTGCCAGCGTCTGGGCTAGCGGGATAGGCGAG. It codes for CASVWASGIGE. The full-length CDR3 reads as CASVWASGIGEQYF.

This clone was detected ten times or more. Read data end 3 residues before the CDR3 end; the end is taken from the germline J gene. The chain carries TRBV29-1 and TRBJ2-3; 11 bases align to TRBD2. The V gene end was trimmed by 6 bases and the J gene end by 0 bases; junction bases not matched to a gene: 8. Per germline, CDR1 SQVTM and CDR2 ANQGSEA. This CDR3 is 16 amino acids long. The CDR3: CSVAGTSGSSTDTQYF. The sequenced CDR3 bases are TGCAGCGTGGCCGGGACTAGCGGATCTAGCACAGATACG.

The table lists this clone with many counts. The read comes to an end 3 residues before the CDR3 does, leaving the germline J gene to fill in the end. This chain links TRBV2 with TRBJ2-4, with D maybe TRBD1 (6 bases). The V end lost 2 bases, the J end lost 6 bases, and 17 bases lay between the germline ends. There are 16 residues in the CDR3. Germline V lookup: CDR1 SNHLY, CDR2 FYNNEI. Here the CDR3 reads CASSERGSGPRNIQYF. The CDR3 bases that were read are TGTGCCAGCAGTGAAAGGGGGTCAGGCCCAAGAAACATT.

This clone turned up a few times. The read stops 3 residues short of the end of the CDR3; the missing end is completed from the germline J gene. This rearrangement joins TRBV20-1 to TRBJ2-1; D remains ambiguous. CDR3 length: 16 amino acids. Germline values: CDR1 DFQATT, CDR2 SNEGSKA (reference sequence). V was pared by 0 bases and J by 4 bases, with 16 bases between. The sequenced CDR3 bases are TGCAGTGCTAGAGATTGGTCAGCAAGCGAATACAATGAG. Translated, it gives CSARDWSASEYNE. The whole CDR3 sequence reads CSARDWSASEYNEQFF.

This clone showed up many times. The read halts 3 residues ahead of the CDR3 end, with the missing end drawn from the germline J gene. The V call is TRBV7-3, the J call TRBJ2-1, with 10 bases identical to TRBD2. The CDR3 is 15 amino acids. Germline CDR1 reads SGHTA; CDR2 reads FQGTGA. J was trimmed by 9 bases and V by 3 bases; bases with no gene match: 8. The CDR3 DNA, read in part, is TGTGCCAGCAGCTTTTCAGCGGGAGGGCCGGGTGAG. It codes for CASSFSAGGPGE. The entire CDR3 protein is CASSFSAGGPGEQFF.

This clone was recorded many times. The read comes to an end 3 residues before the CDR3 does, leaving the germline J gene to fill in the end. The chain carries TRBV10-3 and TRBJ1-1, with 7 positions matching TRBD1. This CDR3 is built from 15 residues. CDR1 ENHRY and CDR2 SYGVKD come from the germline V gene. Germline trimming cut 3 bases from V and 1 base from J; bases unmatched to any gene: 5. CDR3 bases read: TGTGCCATCAGTGACGGAGGACAGGCGAACACTGAA. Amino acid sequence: CAISDGGQANTE. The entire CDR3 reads CAISDGGQANTEAFF.

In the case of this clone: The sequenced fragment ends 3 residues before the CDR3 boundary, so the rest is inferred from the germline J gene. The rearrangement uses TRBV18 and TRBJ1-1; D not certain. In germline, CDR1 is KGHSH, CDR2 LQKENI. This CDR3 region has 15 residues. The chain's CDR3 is CASSQFRDERGEAFF. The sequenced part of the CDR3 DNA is TGTGCCAGCTCCCAGTTCCGAGACGAAAGAGGGGAA.

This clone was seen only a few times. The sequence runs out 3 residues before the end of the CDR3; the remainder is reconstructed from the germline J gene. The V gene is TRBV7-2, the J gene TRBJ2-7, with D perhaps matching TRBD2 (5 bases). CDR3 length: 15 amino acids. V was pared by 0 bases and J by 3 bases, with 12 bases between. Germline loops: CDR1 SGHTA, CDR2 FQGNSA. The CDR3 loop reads CASSLARRKLYEQYF. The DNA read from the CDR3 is TGTGCCAGCAGCTTAGCGCGGAGGAAGCTCTACGAG. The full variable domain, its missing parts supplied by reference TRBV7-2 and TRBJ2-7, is GAGVSQSPSNKVTEKGKDVELRCDPISGHTALYWYRQSLGQGLEFLIYFQGNSAPDKSGLPSDRFSAERTGGSVSTLTIQRTQQEDSAVYLCASSLARRKLYEQYFGPGTRLTVT.

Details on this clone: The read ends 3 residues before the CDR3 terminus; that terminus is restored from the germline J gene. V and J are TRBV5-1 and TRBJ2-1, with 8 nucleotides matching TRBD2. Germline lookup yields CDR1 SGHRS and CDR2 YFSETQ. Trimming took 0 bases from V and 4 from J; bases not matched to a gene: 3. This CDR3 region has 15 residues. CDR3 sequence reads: CASSLEAGVYNEQFF. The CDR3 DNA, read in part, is TGCGCCAGCAGCTTGGAAGCGGGGGTTTACAATGAG.

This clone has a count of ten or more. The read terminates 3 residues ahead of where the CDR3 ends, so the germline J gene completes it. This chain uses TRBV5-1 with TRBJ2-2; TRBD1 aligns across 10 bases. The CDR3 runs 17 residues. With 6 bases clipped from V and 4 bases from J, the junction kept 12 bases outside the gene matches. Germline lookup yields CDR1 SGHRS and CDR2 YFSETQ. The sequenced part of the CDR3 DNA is TGCGCCAGCAACCAAAAACGAGGACAGGGGGTCACCGGGGAG. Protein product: CASNQKRGQGVTGE. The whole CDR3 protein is CASNQKRGQGVTGELFF.

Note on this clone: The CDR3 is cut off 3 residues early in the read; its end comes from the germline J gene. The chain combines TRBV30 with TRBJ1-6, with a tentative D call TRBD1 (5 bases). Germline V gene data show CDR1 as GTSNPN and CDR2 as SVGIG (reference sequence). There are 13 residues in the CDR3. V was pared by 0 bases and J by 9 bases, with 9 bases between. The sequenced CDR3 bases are TGTGCCTGGAGTGTACTCGGGGGTTCACCC. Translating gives CAWSVLGGSP. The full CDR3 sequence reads CAWSVLGGSPLHF. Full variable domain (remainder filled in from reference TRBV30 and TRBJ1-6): SQTIHQWPATLVQPVGSPLSLECTVEGTSNPNLYWYRQAAGRGLQLLFYSVGIGQISSEVPQNLSASRPQDRQFILSSKKLLLSDSGFYLCAWSVLGGSPLHFGNGTRLTVT.

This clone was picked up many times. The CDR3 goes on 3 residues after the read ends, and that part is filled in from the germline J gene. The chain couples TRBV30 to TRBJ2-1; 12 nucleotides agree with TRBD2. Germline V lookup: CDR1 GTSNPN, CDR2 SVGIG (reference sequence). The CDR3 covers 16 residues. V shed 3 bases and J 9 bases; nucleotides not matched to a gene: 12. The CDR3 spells CAWRPSSSGRASEQFF. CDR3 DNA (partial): TGTGCCTGGAGACCCTCCTCTAGCGGGAGGGCCAGTGAG.

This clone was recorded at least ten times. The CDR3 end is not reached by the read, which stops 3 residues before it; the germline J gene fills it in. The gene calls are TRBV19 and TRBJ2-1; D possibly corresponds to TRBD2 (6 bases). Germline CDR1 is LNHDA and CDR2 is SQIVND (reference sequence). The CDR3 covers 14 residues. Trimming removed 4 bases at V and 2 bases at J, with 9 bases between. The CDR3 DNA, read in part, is TGTGCCAGTAGTAGGTTAGCGGCCTACAATGAG. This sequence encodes CASSRLAAYNE. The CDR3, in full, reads CASSRLAAYNEQFF.

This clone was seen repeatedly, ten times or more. CDR3 region: CASSPGLGGTDTQYF. The part of the CDR3 DNA that was read is TGTGCCAGCTCACCGGGACTGGGGGGCACAGATACG. The chain recombines TRBV18 with TRBJ2-3; weak D call: TRBD2 (6 bases). The CDR3 end falls 3 residues outside the read, so it is completed with the germline J gene. Germline lookup yields CDR1 KGHSH and CDR2 LQKENI. V lost 3 bases and J lost 1, with 11 bases in between. The CDR3 length is 15 residues.

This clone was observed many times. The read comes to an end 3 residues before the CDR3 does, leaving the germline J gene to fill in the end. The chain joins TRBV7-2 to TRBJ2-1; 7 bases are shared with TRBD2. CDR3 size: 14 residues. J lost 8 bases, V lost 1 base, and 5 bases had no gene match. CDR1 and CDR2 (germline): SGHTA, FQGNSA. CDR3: CASSLGLAVDEQFF. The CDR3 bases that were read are TGTGCCAGCAGCTTAGGACTAGCTGTCGATGAG.

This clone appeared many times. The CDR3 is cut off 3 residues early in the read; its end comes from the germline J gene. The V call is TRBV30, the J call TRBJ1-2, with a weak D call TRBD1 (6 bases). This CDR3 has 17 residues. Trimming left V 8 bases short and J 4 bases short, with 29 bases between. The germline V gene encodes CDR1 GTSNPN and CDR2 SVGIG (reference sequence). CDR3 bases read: TGTGCCGCACGAGGGTTGGGGTCGGGGGGCCCTAGCTATGGC. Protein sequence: CAARGLGSGGPSYG. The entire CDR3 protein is CAARGLGSGGPSYGYTF.

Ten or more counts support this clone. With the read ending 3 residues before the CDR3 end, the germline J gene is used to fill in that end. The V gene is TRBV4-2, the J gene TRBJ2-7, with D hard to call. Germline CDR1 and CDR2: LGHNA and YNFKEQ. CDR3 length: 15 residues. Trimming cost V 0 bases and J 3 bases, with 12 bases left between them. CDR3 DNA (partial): TGTGCCAGCAGCCAAGAGTTGGGCACTTACTACGAG. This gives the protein CASSQELGTYYE. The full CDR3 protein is CASSQELGTYYEQYF.

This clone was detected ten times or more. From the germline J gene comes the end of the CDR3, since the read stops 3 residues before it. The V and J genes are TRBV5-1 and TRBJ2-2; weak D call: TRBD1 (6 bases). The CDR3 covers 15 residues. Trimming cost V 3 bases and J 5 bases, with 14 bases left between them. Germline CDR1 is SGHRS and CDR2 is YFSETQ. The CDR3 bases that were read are TGCGCCAGCAGCTCTCGAGGACAGAAGACCGGGGAG. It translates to CASSSRGQKTGE. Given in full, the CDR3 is CASSSRGQKTGELFF.